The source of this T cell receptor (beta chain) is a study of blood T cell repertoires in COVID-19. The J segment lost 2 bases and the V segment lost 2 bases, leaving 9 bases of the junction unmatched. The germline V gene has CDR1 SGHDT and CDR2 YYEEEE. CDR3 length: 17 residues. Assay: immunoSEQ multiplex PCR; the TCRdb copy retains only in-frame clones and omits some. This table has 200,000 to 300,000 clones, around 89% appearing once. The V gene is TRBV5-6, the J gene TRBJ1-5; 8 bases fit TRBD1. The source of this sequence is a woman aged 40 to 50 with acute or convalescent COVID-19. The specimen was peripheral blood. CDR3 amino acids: CASSFERQGTRNQPQHF. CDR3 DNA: TGTGCCAGCAGCTTTGAAAGACAGGGGACACGCAATCAGCCCCAGCATTTT.